Listed below are T cell receptor beta chains from one sample, sequenced in a study of shared clonotypes between healthy human individuals. Only in-frame clones appear in the TCRdb table, and some are missing; sequencing was by immunoSEQ multiplex PCR. This sample has some 2,000,000 clones; about 95% occur once, and the top ten carry about 1.1%. Specimen: naive CD8+ T cells sorted from blood. The origin of the receptors is a man younger than 35 in good health. CDR3s include the opening cysteine and the closing phenylalanine or tryptophan. Each record gives: D gene, V gene, clone size, J gene, CDR3 protein, CDR3 DNA. A D gene is named only where the DNA matches it firmly. Clone size is shown for a subset of rows, as once, few, many or a class of expanded clone.

D gene: TRBD1
V gene: TRBV27
clone size: -
J gene: TRBJ2-7
CDR3 protein: CASTQGTGSEQYF
CDR3 DNA: TGTGCCAGCACCCAGGGGACAGGGTCCGAGCAGTACTTC

D gene: -
V gene: TRBV10-3
clone size: -
J gene: TRBJ2-3
CDR3 protein: CAISESIADTQYF
CDR3 DNA: TGTGCCATCAGTGAGTCGATCGCGGATACGCAGTATTTT

D gene: -
V gene: TRBV5-1
clone size: -
J gene: TRBJ1-2
CDR3 protein: CASSLRGNYGYTF
CDR3 DNA: TGCGCCAGCAGCTTGAGAGGGAACTATGGCTACACCTTC

D gene: -
V gene: TRBV5-4
clone size: few
J gene: TRBJ1-6
CDR3 protein: CASSLGLSNSPLHF
CDR3 DNA: TGTGCCAGCAGCTTGGGGCTAAGTAATTCACCCCTCCACTTT

D gene: -
V gene: TRBV13
clone size: -
J gene: TRBJ2-3
CDR3 protein: CASSHGSTDTQYF
CDR3 DNA: TGTGCCAGCAGCCACGGGAGCACAGATACGCAGTATTTT

D gene: -
V gene: TRBV29-1
clone size: -
J gene: TRBJ2-7
CDR3 protein: CSVEEESSYEQYF
CDR3 DNA: TGCAGCGTTGAGGAAGAGAGCTCCTACGAGCAGTACTTC

D gene: TRBD2
V gene: TRBV18
clone size: -
J gene: TRBJ2-5
CDR3 protein: CASSPLVAGIREETQYF
CDR3 DNA: TGTGCCAGCTCACCACTGGTAGCGGGAATACGGGAAGAGACCCAGTACTTC

D gene: -
V gene: TRBV2
clone size: -
J gene: TRBJ1-5
CDR3 protein: CASSENSNQPQHF
CDR3 DNA: TGTGCCAGCAGTGAGAACAGCAATCAGCCCCAGCATTTT

D gene: TRBD1
V gene: TRBV29-1
clone size: once
J gene: TRBJ2-3
CDR3 protein: CSAPGQNTDTQYF
CDR3 DNA: TGCAGCGCGCCGGGACAGAACACAGATACGCAGTATTTT

D gene: -
V gene: TRBV15
clone size: -
J gene: TRBJ1-2
CDR3 protein: CATSRESGGYTF
CDR3 DNA: TGTGCCACCAGCAGAGAATCCGGGGGCTACACCTTC

D gene: -
V gene: TRBV2
clone size: -
J gene: TRBJ2-7
CDR3 protein: CASRYSGDHEQYF
CDR3 DNA: TGTGCCAGCAGATATTCAGGAGACCACGAGCAGTACTTC

D gene: -
V gene: TRBV4-1
clone size: -
J gene: TRBJ1-1
CDR3 protein: CASSPRGLPNTEAFF
CDR3 DNA: TGCGCCAGCAGCCCCCGGGGTTTGCCGAACACTGAAGCTTTCTTT

D gene: -
V gene: TRBV9
clone size: -
J gene: TRBJ2-5
CDR3 protein: CASSADVGGAETQYF
CDR3 DNA: TGTGCCAGCAGCGCCGACGTTGGGGGCGCAGAGACCCAGTACTTC

D gene: TRBD1
V gene: TRBV5-1
clone size: -
J gene: TRBJ1-2
CDR3 protein: CASSLLGQGADGYTF
CDR3 DNA: TGCGCCAGCAGCTTGCTGGGACAGGGGGCGGATGGCTACACCTTC

D gene: TRBD1
V gene: TRBV18
clone size: -
J gene: TRBJ1-2
CDR3 protein: CASSPPGQFYGYTF
CDR3 DNA: TGTGCCAGCTCACCACCGGGACAGTTCTATGGCTACACCTTC